This TCR beta chain was sequenced in a study of blood T cell repertoires in COVID-19. Study at large: COVID-19 samples collected from the United States, Italy and Spain covered acute and convalescent phases. Sources were T cells, B-cell-depleted T cells, or PBMCs; the material itself was cDNA or gDNA.

V shed 0 bases, J shed 1 base, and the junction held 7 bases outside the gene matches. This CDR3 spans 17 amino acids. CDR1 is SGDLS and CDR2 is YYNGEE in the germline V gene. Authors' data handling: Amplified reference gene primers provided the basis for estimating nucleated cell counts. Repertoires were generated with immunoSEQ multiplex PCR, while TCRdb's copy carries only in-frame clones and drops some. D and trimming come from the DNA, and the V and J calls and clone size come from that table. The sample shows roughly 200,000 clones, more than 70% of them seen only once. This receptor was identified in a man younger than 35 with active or convalescent COVID-19. This chain links TRBV9 with TRBJ2-3, with 8 bases that match TRBD2. Sample: peripheral blood. CDR3 nucleotide sequence: TGTGCCAGCAGCGTAGGGGTAGCGGGGTCTGGCACAGATACGCAGTATTTT. This gives the protein CASSVGVAGSGTDTQYF.